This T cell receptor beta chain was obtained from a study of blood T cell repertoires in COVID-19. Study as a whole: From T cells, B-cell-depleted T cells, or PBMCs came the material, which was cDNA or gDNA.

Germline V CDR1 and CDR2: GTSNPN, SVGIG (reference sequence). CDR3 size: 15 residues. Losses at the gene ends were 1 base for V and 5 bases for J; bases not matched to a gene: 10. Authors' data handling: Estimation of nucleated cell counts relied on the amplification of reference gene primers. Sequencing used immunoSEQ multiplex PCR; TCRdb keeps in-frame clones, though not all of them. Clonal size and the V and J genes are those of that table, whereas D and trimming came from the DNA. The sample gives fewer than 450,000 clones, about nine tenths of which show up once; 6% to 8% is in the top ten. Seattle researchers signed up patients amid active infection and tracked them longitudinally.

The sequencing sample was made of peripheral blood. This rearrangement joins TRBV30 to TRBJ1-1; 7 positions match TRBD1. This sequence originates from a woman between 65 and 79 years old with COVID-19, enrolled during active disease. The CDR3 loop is CAWSADISGGTEAFF. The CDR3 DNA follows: TGTGCCTGGAGTGCCGATATTTCAGGGGGAACTGAAGCTTTCTTT.